This TCR beta chain comes out of a study of blood T cell repertoires in COVID-19. Across the study: The United States, Italy and Spain were the sources of the acute and convalescent COVID-19 samples. Sample material is recorded as cDNA or gDNA derived from T cells, B-cell-depleted T cells, or PBMCs.

In the authors' workflow: How many nucleated cells were present was estimated from reference gene primer amplification. Here immunoSEQ multiplex PCR was the method, and the copy in TCRdb shows in-frame clones only, minus some. Clone size and V and J calls were adopted from that table, with D and trimming inferred from the DNA. The sample holds around 100,000 clones, 80% to 90% seen once. The sample was peripheral blood. This receptor was obtained from a man aged 35 to 55 with active or convalescent COVID-19.

The CDR3 region is CASRSGDRRRNTIYF. The CDR3 bases are TGTGCAAGTCGATCAGGGGACAGGAGGAGGAACACCATATATTTT. The chain couples TRBV12-2 to TRBJ1-3; TRBD1, the D gene given by the table, was not confirmed from the DNA. TRBV12-2 is given as a pseudogene. The CDR3 runs to 15 residues.